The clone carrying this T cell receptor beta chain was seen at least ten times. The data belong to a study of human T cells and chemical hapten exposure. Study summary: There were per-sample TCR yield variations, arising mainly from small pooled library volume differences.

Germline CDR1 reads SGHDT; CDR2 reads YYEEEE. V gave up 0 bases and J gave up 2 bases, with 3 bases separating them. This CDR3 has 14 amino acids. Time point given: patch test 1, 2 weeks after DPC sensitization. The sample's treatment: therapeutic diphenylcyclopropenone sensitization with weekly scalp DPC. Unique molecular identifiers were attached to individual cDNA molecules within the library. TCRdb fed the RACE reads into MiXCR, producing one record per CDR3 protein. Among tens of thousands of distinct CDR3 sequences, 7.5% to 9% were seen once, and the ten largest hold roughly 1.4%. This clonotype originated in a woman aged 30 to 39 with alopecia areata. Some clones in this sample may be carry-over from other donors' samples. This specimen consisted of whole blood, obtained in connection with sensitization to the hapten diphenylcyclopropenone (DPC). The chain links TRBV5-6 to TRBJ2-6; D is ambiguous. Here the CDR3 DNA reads TGTGCCAGCAGCTTGGCCACTGGGGCCAACGTCCTGACTTTC. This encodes CASSLATGANVLTF.